This TCR beta chain appears in the sequencing data of a study of CD8+CD57+ T cells in acquired aplastic anemia. The use of genomic DNA as template underpinned the TCR beta VDJ and CDR3 profiling. From the reads, TCRdb called clonotypes with MiXCR, one entry per CDR3 protein. The table shows 150,000 to 200,000 distinct CDR3 sequences, with around 60% occurring only once. Trimming at V came to 7 bases and at J to 9 bases, leaving 13 bases not matched to a gene. This CDR3 has 14 residues. CDR1 is MNHNS and CDR2 is SASEGT in the germline V gene. The J gene is TRBJ2-7, the V gene TRBV6-1, with 9 bases matching TRBD1. The source is a human donor in good health. The source material was sorted CD4+, CD8+, or CD8+CD57+ T cells (not recorded which) from PBMCs. The DNA of the CDR3 is TGTGCCAGCACCCCGGGACAGGGTATAGGGTGGCAGTACTTC. It yields the protein CASTPGQGIGWQYF.